The next 29 T cell receptor beta chains were all read from a single sample in a study of vaccination effects on CD4 cells after COVID-19. Ahead of sequencing, the ViraFEST assay grew antigen-specific CD4+ T cells using viral peptide pools. Cultured cells yielded isolated CD4+ T cells after around 9 days. Previously uninfected by SARS-CoV-2, the vaccine recipients also showed negative nucleocapsid antibodies. Profiled with immunoSEQ multiplex PCR; TCRdb holds only in-frame clones, not every one. The sample lists about 41,000 clones, approximately 80% seen once, with 2.5% to 3.5% in the top ten. Their antigens remain unidentified. The source material was CD4+ T cells from PBMCs cultured with HCoV-NL63 spike peptides, sampled before COVID-19 vaccination. All receptors come from a human donor who received a COVID-19 vaccine.

The CDR3 sequence: CASRTSSGTGFQSAQHF. The CDR3, as DNA: TGTGCCAGTAGAACTTCGTCCGGGACAGGGTTTCAATCAGCCCAGCATTTT. This chain joins TRBV19 and TRBJ1-5; 9 bases are shared with TRBD1. V was pared by 6 bases and J by 11 bases, with 20 bases of the junction left unmatched. This CDR3 has 17 amino acids. Germline V CDR1 and CDR2: LNHDA, SQIVND (reference sequence).

The chain employs TRBV18 and TRBJ1-1; possible D gene TRBD1, 5 bases. Trimming stripped 1 base from V and 4 bases from J, with 10 bases between. The CDR3 runs to 14 residues. CDR1 and CDR2 from the germline V gene are KGHSH and LQKENI. The CDR3 coding sequence is TGTGCCAGCTCACCACTTCAGGGTAGCACTGAAGCTTTCTTT. It translates to CASSPLQGSTEAFF.

The rearrangement joins TRBV6-5 to TRBJ1-3, with D unresolved. Per germline, CDR1 MNHEY and CDR2 SVGAGI. CDR3 length: 15 amino acids. V was pared by 6 bases and J by 0 bases, with 12 bases between. CDR3 sequence: CASRRTLTSGNTIYF. DNA for the CDR3: TGTGCCAGCAGACGAACCTTGACCTCTGGAAACACCATATATTTT.

The rearrangement joins TRBV6-1 to TRBJ1-5; D not certain. There are 11 residues in the CDR3. The germline V gene has CDR1 MNHNS and CDR2 SASEGT. The V end was cut by 3 bases, the J end by 7 bases, with 4 bases between. The CDR3 sequence: CASSEFQPQHF. CDR3 in DNA: TGTGCCAGCAGTGAGTTCCAGCCCCAGCATTTT.

This clone showed up just once. This chain uses TRBV27 with TRBJ1-2; no clear D. CDR3 length: 13 amino acids. Germline V gives CDR1 MNHEY, CDR2 SMNVEV (reference sequence). V was shortened by 0 bases and J by 5 bases, with 7 bases between the two germline ends. In nucleotides, the CDR3 is TGTGCCAGCAGTTTATCGGTCGGGTATGGCTACACCTTC. Encoded protein: CASSLSVGYGYTF.

The chain combines TRBV4-1 with TRBJ1-4, with a tentative D call TRBD1 (6 bases). Germline loops: CDR1 MGHRA, CDR2 YSYEKL. V lost 0 bases to trimming and J lost 7 bases, with 12 bases between them. The CDR3 is made up of 15 amino acids. The CDR3, as DNA: TGCGCCAGCAGCCAAGAGGGAGGGGGTAGTGAAAAACTGTTTTTT. Translation: CASSQEGGGSEKLFF.

This chain uses TRBV3-1 (or the pseudogene TRBV3-2) with TRBJ2-7; 8 bases line up with TRBD1. V gave up 1 base and J gave up 2 bases; unmatched junction bases: 10. Germline V gene lookup returns CDR1 LGHDT and CDR2 YNNKEL (reference sequence). The length of the CDR3 is 17 residues. The CDR3 bases are TGTGCCAGCAGCCAAGTAAGGATGGACAGGGCCCCCTACGAGCAGTACGTC. This encodes CASSQVRMDRAPYEQYV.

This chain joins TRBV9 and TRBJ2-1; TRBD2 is a possible D gene (6 bases). The V and J ends lost 0 bases and 3 bases respectively, with 7 bases between them. This CDR3 has 14 amino acids. The V gene's germline CDR1 is SGDLS and CDR2 YYNGEE. CDR3 protein: CASSVAGVYNEQFF. CDR3 DNA sequence: TGTGCCAGCAGCGTAGCGGGGGTCTACAATGAGCAGTTCTTC.

This chain joins TRBV25-1 and TRBJ1-5; D is unclear. The V end was cut by 5 bases, the J end by 2 bases, with 7 bases between. The CDR3 is 13 amino acids. Germline CDR1 is MGHDK and CDR2 is SYGVNS. The CDR3 sequence: CASSQDGNQPQHF. CDR3 nucleotides: TGTGCCAGCAGTCAAGATGGCAATCAGCCCCAGCATTTT.

The sample holds a few counts of this clone. As DNA, the CDR3 is TGTGCCAGCAGGGATCCTCGACAGGATGGCTACACCTTC. Its protein product is CASRDPRQDGYTF. The chain couples TRBV2 to TRBJ1-2; weak D call: TRBD1 (6 bases). The CDR3 extends over 13 amino acids. V gave up 6 bases and J gave up 6 bases, with 14 bases separating them. Germline V lookup: CDR1 SNHLY, CDR2 FYNNEI.

This sequence joins TRBV28 and TRBJ2-5; weak D call: TRBD1 (6 bases). V was shortened by 8 bases and J by 4 bases, with 11 bases between the two germline ends. This CDR3 region has 12 residues. The germline gives CDR1 MDHEN, CDR2 SYDVKM. The CDR3 loop is CASGTGPETQYF. CDR3 coding DNA: TGTGCCAGCGGTACAGGGCCAGAGACCCAGTACTTC. The full variable domain, with the rest looked up from reference TRBV28 and TRBJ2-5, is DVKVTQSSRYLVKRTGEKVFLECVQDMDHENMFWYRQDPGLGLRLIYFSYDVKMKEKGDIPEGYSVSREKKERFSLILESASTNQTSMYLCASGTGPETQYFGPGTRLLVL.

This chain connects TRBV7-9 to TRBJ2-1; 9 positions agree with TRBD1. The germline V gene has CDR1 SEHNR and CDR2 FQNEAQ (reference sequence). Trimming at V came to 4 bases and at J to 6 bases, leaving 1 base not matched to a gene. The CDR3 spans 13 residues. CDR3 DNA sequence: TGTGCCAGCAGCTCGACAGGGGGCAATGAGCAGTTCTTC. Translated, it gives CASSSTGGNEQFF.

The chain's CDR3 is CASSSGIGSNQPQHF. For the CDR3, the DNA is TGTGCCAGCAGCTCCGGTATTGGTAGCAATCAGCCCCAGCATTTT. The gene calls are TRBV7-9 and TRBJ1-5; D is unresolved. Germline V gene lookup returns CDR1 SEHNR and CDR2 FQNEAQ (reference sequence). The CDR3 is 15 residues long. The V end was cut by 4 bases, the J end by 0 bases, with 10 bases between.

The rearrangement joins TRBV3-1 (or the pseudogene TRBV3-2) to TRBJ2-5; 9 positions agree with TRBD1. Trimming removed 4 bases from V and 4 bases from J; junction bases left unmatched: 4. The CDR3 length is 14 residues. In germline, CDR1 is LGHDT, CDR2 YNNKEL (reference sequence). CDR3 in amino acids: CASSLQGARETQYF. DNA of the CDR3: TGTGCCAGCAGCCTACAGGGGGCTAGAGAGACCCAGTACTTC.

The rearrangement links TRBV6-4 to TRBJ1-5; D ambiguous. Per germline, CDR1 MRHNA and CDR2 SNTAGT. Trimming cost V 1 base and J 2 bases, with 18 bases left between them. The CDR3 has 18 residues. The CDR3 DNA reads as TGTGCCAGCAGTGACTTTCCGAGAGGGCGGGGTGGCAATCAGCCCCAGCATTTT. Translation: CASSDFPRGRGGNQPQHF.

The CDR3 sequence: CASSQPGSPLHF. The CDR3 nucleotides read TGTGCCAGCAGCCAGCCTGGATCACCCCTCCACTTT. This rearrangement joins TRBV7-3 to TRBJ1-6; D is ambiguous. V lost 5 bases and J lost 10, with 9 bases in between. The germline V gene has CDR1 SGHTA and CDR2 FQGTGA. The CDR3 length is 12 residues.

The chain combines TRBV24-1 with TRBJ1-5; 9 nucleotides agree with TRBD1. This CDR3 has 14 residues. The germline V gene encodes CDR1 KGHDR and CDR2 SFDVKD. V shed 3 bases, J shed 6 bases, and the junction held 2 bases outside the gene matches. CDR3 nucleotides: TGTGCCACCAGTGATCGACAGGGGGTTCAGCCCCAGCATTTT. Protein sequence: CATSDRQGVQPQHF.

This clone came up once. V gene TRBV7-9 combines with J gene TRBJ2-2; 8 bases agree with TRBD2. The CDR3 is made up of 15 amino acids. Losses at the gene ends were 3 bases for V and 1 base for J; bases not matched to a gene: 1. CDR1 and CDR2 (germline): SEHNR, FQNEAQ (reference sequence). This CDR3 is CASSFLAGNTGELFF. CDR3 sequence (DNA): TGTGCCAGCAGCTTTCTAGCGGGGAACACCGGGGAGCTGTTTTTT.

This clone came up a few times. This sequence joins TRBV30 and TRBJ1-4; 9 bases line up with TRBD1. This CDR3 spans 14 amino acids. With 3 bases clipped from V and 5 bases from J, the junction kept 4 bases outside the gene matches. The germline V gene has CDR1 GTSNPN and CDR2 SVGIG (reference sequence). This CDR3 is CAWRETGGNEKLFF. CDR3 DNA: TGTGCCTGGAGGGAGACAGGGGGGAATGAAAAACTGTTTTTT.

The V and J genes are TRBV21-1 and TRBJ2-7; the table's D call, TRBD1, has no DNA check behind it. TRBV21-1 is given as a pseudogene. The CDR3 loop spans 13 amino acids. CDR3 coding DNA: TGTGGACCCGGGACAGGGGGATCCTACGAGCAGTACGTC. It codes for CGPGTGGSYEQYV.

The gene calls are TRBV5-1 and TRBJ2-3; 9 nucleotides align to TRBD1. V lost 5 bases, J lost 5 bases, and 18 bases stayed unmatched. Looked up from germline, CDR1 is SGHRS and CDR2 is YFSETQ. The CDR3 is 18 amino acids. The CDR3 bases are TGCGCCAGCAGGCAAATTAGGATACAGGGGGCGCGGATAGATACGCAGTATTTT. Protein product: CASRQIRIQGARIDTQYF.

The rearrangement joins TRBV4-3 to TRBJ1-4, with D maybe TRBD1 (6 bases). V was shortened by 0 bases and J by 5 bases, with 7 bases between the two germline ends. The CDR3 contains 14 residues. The germline gives CDR1 LGHNA, CDR2 YSLEER. Here the CDR3 DNA reads TGCGCCAGCAGCCAAGACCAGGGGAATGAAAAACTGTTTTTT. The encoded protein is CASSQDQGNEKLFF.

The gene calls are TRBV6-5 and TRBJ1-3; D may be TRBD1 (5 bases). The V end lost 10 bases, the J end lost 0 bases, and 16 bases lay between the germline ends. The CDR3 is made up of 15 amino acids. Germline loops: CDR1 MNHEY, CDR2 SVGAGI. CDR3 loop: CATKQVANSGNTIYF. DNA for the CDR3: TGTGCCACCAAACAGGTGGCCAACTCTGGAAACACCATATATTTT.

V gene TRBV9 combines with J gene TRBJ2-5; 7 bases match TRBD1. Germline V CDR1 and CDR2: SGDLS, YYNGEE. J gave up 0 bases and V 3 bases, and 8 bases lay outside the gene matches. The CDR3 consists of 16 residues. Here the CDR3 reads CASSANEGAYQETQYF. The CDR3, as DNA: TGTGCCAGCAGCGCAAACGAGGGGGCTTACCAAGAGACCCAGTACTTC.

This clone was counted once. The chain couples TRBV7-2 to TRBJ2-5; no reliable D call. The V gene lost 1 base and the J gene lost 4 bases, with 13 bases spanning the gap. Germline assignment: CDR1 SGHTA and CDR2 FQGNSA. CDR3 length equals 15 residues. As DNA, the CDR3 is TGTGCCAGCAGCTTAGTCGGTGGTGGCAGAGAGACCCAGTACTTC. Translated: CASSLVGGGRETQYF.

The chain joins TRBV6-6 to TRBJ1-5; 7 nucleotides agree with TRBD1. CDR3 length: 16 amino acids. Germline V gene lookup returns CDR1 MNHNY and CDR2 SVGAGI (reference sequence). Unmatched junction bases numbered 5, after V lost 0 bases and J lost 3 bases. The CDR3 coding sequence is TGTGCCAGCAGTTACTCGGGAGGGGGCAACAATCAGCCCCAGCATTTT. Protein product: CASSYSGGGNNQPQHF.

This clone has a handful of counts. V and J are TRBV5-1 and TRBJ1-4; no reliable D call. The CDR3 is 16 residues long. In germline, CDR1 is SGHRS, CDR2 YFSETQ. The V end lost 3 bases, the J end lost 0 bases, and 12 bases lay between the germline ends. The CDR3 nucleotides are TGCGCCAGCAGCTCTAGATCATCCGCAACTAATGAAAAACTGTTTTTT. Translated, it gives CASSSRSSATNEKLFF.

This chain connects TRBV24-1 to TRBJ2-5; D perhaps matches TRBD2 (6 bases). CDR1 and CDR2 (germline): KGHDR, SFDVKD. V shed 9 bases and J shed 2 bases, with 18 bases lying between them. This CDR3 has 15 amino acids. CDR3 loop: CATGQEGGVQETQYF. CDR3 nucleotides: TGTGCCACCGGCCAGGAGGGTGGTGTACAAGAGACCCAGTACTTC.

This sequence joins TRBV6-4 and TRBJ2-3; possibly TRBD1 for D (5 bases). The germline V gene encodes CDR1 MRHNA and CDR2 SNTAGT. This CDR3 region has 15 residues. Trimming took off 6 bases at V and 2 bases at J, with 15 bases between the two ends. Here the CDR3 reads CASSATGYDTDTQYF. Written as DNA, the CDR3 is TGTGCCAGCAGCGCTACAGGTTATGACACAGATACGCAGTATTTT.